The clone carrying this T cell receptor (beta chain) was counted only a few times. Its antigen remains unidentified. Both 60 Vbeta primers and 13 Jbeta primers went into the PCR. Here immunoSEQ multiplex PCR was the method, and the copy in TCRdb shows in-frame clones only, minus some. The profile shows 70,000 to 75,000 clones, about two thirds of them singletons. The data originate from a study of cytomegalovirus exposure and HLA in healthy donors. Trimming took 3 bases from V and 7 from J; bases not matched to a gene: 7. Per germline, CDR1 SGHTA and CDR2 FQGTGA. The length of the CDR3 is 15 residues. Study-level findings and limits: Later on, an analysis found that several of the most significant clusters appeared to be linked to common viral pathogens, which included parvovirus B19. When a later analysis compared HLA-associated TCR beta chains with equally common others, the HLA-associated chains turned out to be more clonally expanded and to have lower generation probabilities.

V usage is TRBV7-3 and J usage is TRBJ2-7, with 12 bases matching TRBD2. This TCR came from a woman aged 40 to 50 in good health and CMV-seropositive. The material sequenced was PBMCs. CDR3 bases: TGTGCCAGCAGCTTGACTAGCGGGGGAGTCTCTGAGCAGTACTTC. Translated, it gives CASSLTSGGVSEQYF. Drawing the rest from reference TRBV7-3 and TRBJ2-7, the complete variable domain is GAGVSQTPSNKVTEKGKYVELRCDPISGHTALYWYRQSLGQGPEFLIYFQGTGAADDSGLPNDRFFAVRPEGSVSTLKIQRTERGDSAVYLCASSLTSGGVSEQYFGPGTRLTVT.